This T cell receptor (beta chain) derives from a study of blood T cell repertoires in COVID-19. Turning to the study itself: Samples taken during acute and convalescent COVID-19 were collected in the United States, Italy and Spain. The analysed material was cDNA or gDNA that came from T cells, B-cell-depleted T cells, or PBMCs.

The germline V gene encodes CDR1 MNHEY and CDR2 SVGAGI. The germline V and J ends were trimmed by 5 bases and 2 bases, with 12 bases remaining between them. The CDR3 is 14 amino acids. This clone was detected a few times. Some clones are missing from TCRdb's copy, which holds only in-frame ones; the method was immunoSEQ multiplex PCR. The table includes some 160,000 clones, 80% to 90% detected once. The sequence was collected from a woman aged 60-75 years with active COVID-19. The sequenced material came from peripheral blood. This chain connects TRBV6-5 to TRBJ1-2, with unresolved D. The CDR3: CASSLSPRNYGYTF. The CDR3 DNA is TGTGCCAGCAGTCTTTCCCCACGGAACTATGGCTACACCTTC.